Shown below are 24 T cell receptor beta chains from a single sample sequenced in a study of OX40 agonist ivuxolimab in advanced cancers. Clones were read by immunoSEQ multiplex PCR, and TCRdb kept only the in-frame ones, dropping some. The table has more than 55,000 clones, 65% to 80% seen once. Here the sequenced sample was CD4+ or CD8+ T cells sorted from blood, taken in a trial of the OX40 agonist ivuxolimab. The source is an adult with an advanced solid tumor such as melanoma, head and neck, liver or kidney cancer.

This clone was counted once. V gene TRBV5-4 combines with J gene TRBJ2-7; a weak D match, TRBD1 (5 bases). V lost 5 bases and J lost 6, with 15 bases in between. The CDR3 runs 13 residues. CDR1 is SGHNT, CDR2 YYREEE, per germline (reference sequence). The CDR3 spells CASRRQLTSEQYF. The CDR3 coding sequence is TGTGCCAGCAGAAGACAGCTTACCTCCGAGCAGTACTTC. Full variable domain (outside the CDR3, taken from reference TRBV5-4 and TRBJ2-7): ETGVTQSPTHLIKTRGQQVTLRCSSQSGHNTVSWYQQALGQGPQFIFQYYREEENGRGNFPPRFSGLQFPNYSSELNVNALELDDSALYLCASRRQLTSEQYFGPGTRLTVT.

V and J are TRBV14 and TRBJ2-7; D might be TRBD2 (5 bases). The CDR3 totals 14 residues. The germline CDR1 and CDR2 sequences are SGHDN and FVKESK. The V end lost 3 bases, the J end lost 7 bases, and 16 bases lay between the germline ends. CDR3 in amino acids: CASSHPGRRVEQYF. The CDR3 DNA is TGTGCCAGCAGCCACCCTGGGAGAAGGGTTGAGCAGTACTTC. The variable domain in full, with the rest retrieved from reference TRBV14 and TRBJ2-7, is EAGVTQFPSHSVIEKGQTVTLRCDPISGHDNLYWYRRVMGKEIKFLLHFVKESKQDESGMPNNRFLAERTGGTYSTLKVQPAELEDSGVYFCASSHPGRRVEQYFGPGTRLTVT.

The J gene is TRBJ2-7, the V gene TRBV28; D may be TRBD1 or TRBD2 (5 bases each). The CDR3 length is 12 residues. CDR1 and CDR2 (germline): MDHEN, SYDVKM. The V end lost 8 bases, the J end lost 3 bases, and 11 bases lay between the germline ends. The CDR3 bases are TGTGCCAGCGCCCTTGGGGGCTACGAGCAGTACTTC. Translation gives CASALGGYEQYF.

The chain employs TRBV27 and TRBJ2-1; D gene unclear. CDR3 length: 14 residues. The germline V gene has CDR1 MNHEY and CDR2 SMNVEV (reference sequence). V dropped 3 bases and J dropped 7 bases, with 13 bases sitting between them. The CDR3 coding sequence is TGTGCCAGCAGTTTCAGAGGTAGTAGGAATGAGCAGTTCTTC. Residues: CASSFRGSRNEQFF.

The V gene is TRBV12-5, the J gene TRBJ1-6, with D perhaps TRBD1 (6 bases). The germline V gene encodes CDR1 LGHNT and CDR2 FRNRAP. V lost 3 bases to trimming and J lost 0 bases, with 15 bases between them. This CDR3 is built from 18 residues. The CDR3 loop reads CASGLQGVGGSYNSPLHF. Here the CDR3 DNA reads TGTGCTAGTGGTTTACAGGGAGTTGGTGGCTCCTATAATTCACCCCTCCACTTT.

The chain employs TRBV2 and TRBJ2-3; D is unclear. Trimming took off 4 bases at V and 6 bases at J, with 14 bases between the two ends. The CDR3 is 14 residues long. Germline V CDR1 and CDR2: SNHLY, FYNNEI. Written as DNA, the CDR3 is TGTGCCAGCAGTGGTAGCTTCGAACGTGATACGCAGTATTTT. It specifies CASSGSFERDTQYF.

The chain has TRBV14 and TRBJ2-7, with D hard to call. The CDR3 has 18 amino acids. Germline CDR1 and CDR2: SGHDN and FVKESK. V lost 1 base and J lost 3, with 22 bases in between. CDR3 nucleotide sequence: TGTGCCAGCAGCCAAGTGAGAATTAGTTCAGGCGGTTTCTACGAGCAGTACTTC. Translation: CASSQVRISSGGFYEQYF.

In this sample, this clone is medium-sized. The same CDR3 can be traced to other DNA sequences in this sample. V is TRBV6-5 and J is TRBJ2-7; possibly TRBD1 for D (6 bases). Germline lookup yields CDR1 MNHEY and CDR2 SVGAGI. Deletions cut 6 bases from V and 1 base from J, with 10 bases between. The CDR3 consists of 13 residues. CDR3 amino acids: CASRHRDSYEQYF. CDR3 in DNA: TGTGCCAGCAGGCACAGGGATTCCTACGAGCAGTACTTC.

The gene calls are TRBV14 and TRBJ1-2; TRBD1 might be the D (6 bases). Germline V gene sequence: CDR1 SGHDN, CDR2 FVKESK. This CDR3 region has 15 residues. V was cut by 2 bases and J by 4 bases, with 14 bases left in between. CDR3 residues: CASSQNIQGTYGYTF. The CDR3 DNA reads TGTGCCAGCAGCCAAAACATCCAGGGGACCTATGGCTACACCTTC. Drawing the rest from reference TRBV14 and TRBJ1-2, the complete variable domain is EAGVTQFPSHSVIEKGQTVTLRCDPISGHDNLYWYRRVMGKEIKFLLHFVKESKQDESGMPNNRFLAERTGGTYSTLKVQPAELEDSGVYFCASSQNIQGTYGYTFGSGTRLTVV.

The chain has TRBV7-2 and TRBJ2-1, with 7 bases aligning to TRBD2. This CDR3 has 16 residues. J gave up 10 bases and V 6 bases, and 18 bases lay outside the gene matches. The germline V gene encodes CDR1 SGHTA and CDR2 FQGNSA. The CDR3 sequence: CASSYQTGTKGEEQFF. As DNA, the CDR3 is TGTGCCAGCAGTTACCAAACCGGGACTAAGGGCGAGGAGCAGTTCTTC.

The J gene is TRBJ2-7, the V gene TRBV6-1; D remains ambiguous. With 5 bases removed from V and 4 bases from J, the gap between germline ends came to 6 bases. The CDR3 has 11 amino acids. Germline V gives CDR1 MNHNS, CDR2 SASEGT. The CDR3 protein is CASSYRYEQYF. CDR3 nucleotide sequence: TGTGCCAGCAGTTACCGGTACGAGCAGTACTTC.

The V call is TRBV7-2, the J call TRBJ2-6; D could derive from TRBD1 or TRBD2 (5 bases each). The CDR3 consists of 16 residues. Germline V gives CDR1 SGHTA, CDR2 FQGNSA. Trimming stripped 4 bases from V and 0 bases from J, with 10 bases between. The CDR3 region has the DNA TGTGCCAGCAGCTCCCGGGGCACCTCTGGGGCCAACGTCCTGACTTTC. It encodes CASSSRGTSGANVLTF. The variable domain in full, with the rest retrieved from reference TRBV7-2 and TRBJ2-6, is GAGVSQSPSNKVTEKGKDVELRCDPISGHTALYWYRQSLGQGLEFLIYFQGNSAPDKSGLPSDRFSAERTGGSVSTLTIQRTQQEDSAVYLCASSSRGTSGANVLTFGAGSRLTVL.

In this sample, this clone turned up a few times. V gene TRBV5-1 combines with J gene TRBJ1-2; D unclear. This CDR3 spans 12 amino acids. Germline assignment: CDR1 SGHRS and CDR2 YFSETQ. V lost 0 bases, J lost 2 bases, and 2 bases lay in between. The CDR3 loop is CASSLDNYGYTF. CDR3 sequence (DNA): TGCGCCAGCAGCTTGGACAACTATGGCTACACCTTC.

This clone was seen a few times. The rearrangement links TRBV9 to TRBJ2-1; 10 nucleotides agree with TRBD1. The germline V gene encodes CDR1 SGDLS and CDR2 YYNGEE. The CDR3 is 15 residues long. Unmatched junction bases numbered 7, after V lost 3 bases and J lost 7 bases. The CDR3 DNA sequence: TGTGCCAGCAGCGGGGGACAGGGGCCCTGGAATGAGCAGTTCTTC. Translating it yields CASSGGQGPWNEQFF.

This clone has only a few counts. The rearrangement links TRBV7-8 to TRBJ1-1, with D hard to call. CDR1 SGHVS and CDR2 FQNEAQ come from the germline V gene. V gave up 3 bases and J gave up 8 bases, with 16 bases separating them. The length of the CDR3 is 14 residues. CDR3 loop: CASSFFRASGEAFF. The CDR3 coding sequence is TGTGCCAGCAGCTTTTTTAGGGCGTCCGGCGAAGCTTTCTTT.

The chain joins TRBV11-3 to TRBJ1-1; D not resolved. CDR1 is SGHNT, CDR2 YENEEA, per germline. CDR3 length: 14 residues. V was pared by 1 base and J by 0 bases, with 6 bases between. The CDR3, as DNA: TGTGCCAGCAGCTTAGGTAACATGAACACTGAAGCTTTCTTT. Its translation is CASSLGNMNTEAFF.

This clone has a single count. The chain couples TRBV5-1 to TRBJ1-1; TRBD1 matches at 11 bases. The germline CDR1 and CDR2 sequences are SGHRS and YFSETQ. The CDR3 runs 14 residues. The ends lost 4 bases at V and 5 bases at J; junction bases unmatched: 4. CDR3 sequence (DNA): TGCGCCAGCAGCAGGACAGGGGGCAATACTGAAGCTTTCTTT. Its protein is CASSRTGGNTEAFF.

This chain connects TRBV5-8 to TRBJ2-3, with 7 positions matching TRBD1. The CDR3 has 14 residues. V was clipped by 3 bases and J by 4 bases; unmatched bases: 5. Germline V lookup: CDR1 SGHTS, CDR2 YDEGEE. The CDR3 sequence is CASSYRGRADTQYF. CDR3 nucleotide sequence: TGTGCCAGCAGCTACAGGGGTAGGGCAGATACGCAGTATTTT. The full variable domain, with the rest looked up from reference TRBV5-8 and TRBJ2-3, is EAGVTQSPTHLIKTRGQQATLRCSPISGHTSVYWYQQALGLGLQFLLWYDEGEERNRGNFPPRFSGRQFPNYSSELNVNALELEDSALYLCASSYRGRADTQYFGPGTRLTVL.

This chain uses TRBV6-1 with TRBJ1-4; the D is unclear. V was trimmed by 2 bases and J by 10 bases, leaving 11 bases between them. The CDR3 spans 13 residues. Germline V gene sequence: CDR1 MNHNS, CDR2 SASEGT. The CDR3 loop reads CASSEMRVGKLFF. The CDR3 coding sequence is TGTGCCAGCAGTGAAATGAGGGTTGGAAAACTGTTTTTT.

The V and J genes are TRBV28 and TRBJ1-2; 8 nucleotides agree with TRBD1. V dropped 5 bases and J dropped 5; count of bases not matched to a gene: 19. This CDR3 has 18 amino acids. Germline loops: CDR1 MDHEN, CDR2 SYDVKM. CDR3 in DNA: TGTGCCAGCAGTACCCTTTATCCCAGACAGGGGAGCTCGTATGGCTACACCTTC. It specifies CASSTLYPRQGSSYGYTF.

As for this clone: The sample carries other DNA sequences with the same CDR3. In DNA form, the CDR3 reads TGCGCCAGCAGCTTGGCGGGGGGGCAAGAGACCCAGTACTTC. The encoded protein is CASSLAGGQETQYF. The chain joins TRBV5-1 to TRBJ2-5, with 8 bases identical to TRBD2. This CDR3 contains 14 residues. Germline V CDR1 and CDR2: SGHRS, YFSETQ. V lost 0 bases and J lost 2; bases outside the gene matches: 0.

The J gene is TRBJ2-7, the V gene TRBV14, with TRBD1 as a possible D gene (5 bases). This CDR3 has 17 residues. Germline loops: CDR1 SGHDN, CDR2 FVKESK. Trimming left V 0 bases short and J 0 bases short, with 15 bases between. The CDR3 here is CASSQDLSPGYSYEQYF. CDR3 coding DNA: TGTGCCAGCAGCCAAGATCTTAGTCCAGGGTACTCCTACGAGCAGTACTTC.

This clone was seen more than once but under ten times. The V and J genes are TRBV6-5 and TRBJ2-1; perhaps D is TRBD1 or TRBD2 (6 bases each). The length of the CDR3 is 15 residues. Trimming pared 8 bases from V and 2 bases from J, leaving 16 bases between. Germline CDR1 MNHEY, CDR2 SVGAGI. In nucleotides, the CDR3 is TGTGCCAGCCTAGGGGGGCTTGGCCCCTACAATGAGCAGTTCTTC. It translates to CASLGGLGPYNEQFF.

V and J are TRBV19 and TRBJ1-4; 8 positions match TRBD1. The germline V gene has CDR1 LNHDA and CDR2 SQIVND (reference sequence). The CDR3 length is 16 residues. The V and J ends lost 5 bases and 7 bases, in that order; junction bases with no gene match: 12. CDR3 region: CASSPRTGSVSEKLFF. Written as DNA, the CDR3 is TGTGCCAGTAGTCCGCGGACAGGGTCGGTCTCTGAAAAACTGTTTTTT. The variable domain in full, completed from reference TRBV19 and TRBJ1-4, reads DGGITQSPKYLFRKEGQNVTLSCEQNLNHDAMYWYRQDPGQGLRLIYYSQIVNDFQKGDIAEGYSVSREKKESFPLTVTSAQKNPTAFYLCASSPRTGSVSEKLFFGSGTQLSVL.